Given below is one TCR beta chain in context. This entry is derived from a study of OX40 agonist ivuxolimab in advanced cancers. The method was immunoSEQ multiplex PCR; TCRdb's version includes in-frame clones alone and lacks a portion of them. The sample lists approximately 58,000 clones, roughly four fifths seen once, with more than 0.65% in the top ten. This CDR3 comprises 14 residues. The V gene's germline CDR1 is SGHRS and CDR2 YFSETQ. V gave up 4 bases and J gave up 1 base, with 12 bases separating them. The chain carries TRBV5-1 and TRBJ2-7, with D hard to call. Sequencing used CD4+ or CD8+ T cells sorted from blood, obtained in a trial of the OX40 agonist ivuxolimab. The source of this sequence is an adult with an advanced solid tumor such as melanoma, head and neck, liver or kidney cancer. The CDR3 sequence is CASSGMTSSYEQYF. The CDR3 nucleotides are TGCGCCAGCAGCGGAATGACATCTTCCTACGAGCAGTACTTC.